Reported below is one T cell receptor (beta chain). Its matching antigen is unknown. The treatment is: around 19 received Ad26.COV2.S at low or high dose, single or two shots; roughly five received placebo; per-sample allocation not given. Following the first vaccine or placebo injection, samples were taken on day 63. Recruitment in Boston yielded a donor of adult age, 18-55 years. Participants' vaccine, an Ad26 vector, delivered Wuhan-strain SARS-CoV-2 spike. The data were obtained in a study of Ad26.COV2.S vaccination and SARS-CoV-2 variants. For the study at large: Donor participated within the Ad26.COV2.S arm of the COV1001 trial. General observations from the study: After vaccination, substantial breadth of spike-specific CD8+ and CD4+ responses was reported.

TCRdb keeps only in-frame clones here, not all; method: immunoSEQ multiplex PCR. The repertoire includes hundreds of thousands of clones, around 87% of them detected once, and 2.5% to 3.5% sits in the top ten. V shed 4 bases and J 6 bases; nucleotides not matched to a gene: 13. Germline CDR1 is SGHRS and CDR2 is YFSETQ. This CDR3 contains 16 residues. The clonotype was recovered from a person between 18 and 65 years old who received the Ad26.COV2.S COVID-19 vaccine or a placebo. The material was peripheral blood, obtained in a trial of Ad26.COV2.S vaccine versus placebo. J is TRBJ2-1 and V is TRBV5-1; TRBD2 agrees at 7 bases. This CDR3 is CASSARLAGWGNEQFF. The CDR3 DNA sequence: TGCGCCAGCAGCGCCAGACTAGCCGGGTGGGGCAATGAGCAGTTCTTC.